The clone carrying this TCR beta chain is categorized as medium-sized. Antigen: not known. Trimming removed 3 bases at V and 8 bases at J, with 7 bases between. Germline CDR1 is SQVTM and CDR2 is ANQGSEA. This CDR3 is built from 10 residues. The data are from a study of T cell repertoires in aging, cancer and after chemotherapy. Background on the study: Donors were grouped into six age bands spanning 30 or younger through 70 or older. Findings of the study overall: In each cancer cohort, median generation probability increased across chemotherapy, suggesting thymic output rebounded.

Rearranged V-D-J TRB sequences were amplified with a mixed TRB-A/B primer pool. A single record per CDR3 protein comes from TCRdb applying MiXCR to the multiplex PCR reads. This sample has over 10,000 distinct CDR3 sequences, with around 23% found just once. Amplification of TCR beta used genomic DNA extracted from peripheral blood. The chain is built from TRBV29-1 and TRBJ1-2; D is unclear. Source material: blood. The clonotype originates from a human donor in good health. The CDR3 spells CSVELSGYTF. The CDR3 DNA reads as TGCAGCGTTGAGTTGTCCGGCTACACCTTC.